The 30 T cell receptor beta chains in this list originate from one sample, sequenced in a study of blood T cells in healthy people across ages (dated by TCRdb to 2015 to 2017). Receptor amplification or capture employed 5' RACE. This sample was sequenced with an Illumina HiSeq 2500. A second PCR of roughly 6 to 12 cycles was performed with a sample-barcoded 5' primer and a J-beta primer mix. TCRdb's own reprocessing of the public reads used fastp at Q25 and MiXCR and kept productive beta chains. Every entry covers one CDR3 protein and lists the most common genes and DNA from its rows. Counted in this sample were almost 800,000 distinct CDR3 sequences; roughly 64% of them appeared once. Together, the top ten hold approximately 23% of the sample. Sequences were obtained from blood. The receptors were gathered from a man aged 25-45 years in good health.

Here the CDR3 reads CASRSFETYNEQFF. CDR3 coding DNA: TGTGCCAGCAGGTCCTTTGAAACCTACAATGAGCAGTTCTTC. The V and J genes are TRBV27 and TRBJ2-1; D remains ambiguous. The length of the CDR3 is 14 residues. Trimming removed 6 bases at V and 2 bases at J, with 11 bases between. CDR1 and CDR2 from the germline V gene are MNHEY and SMNVEV (reference sequence).

This clonotype appeared a few times. The chain joins TRBV4-2 to TRBJ2-1; 7 nucleotides match TRBD1. The CDR3 runs 17 residues. The V gene end was trimmed by 0 bases and the J gene end by 5 bases; junction bases not matched to a gene: 10. Germline V gives CDR1 LGHNA, CDR2 YNFKEQ. The CDR3 spells CASSQDGQAMRNNEQFF. The CDR3 bases are TGTGCCAGCAGCCAAGATGGACAGGCGATGAGAAACAATGAGCAGTTCTTC.

This clonotype showed up just a few times. This rearrangement joins TRBV7-3 to TRBJ2-5; 7 positions match TRBD1. Trimming took 2 bases from V and 5 from J; bases not matched to a gene: 8. This CDR3 is built from 15 residues. Per germline, CDR1 SGHTA and CDR2 FQGTGA. CDR3: CASSLSHRGAETQYF. CDR3 in DNA: TGTGCCAGCAGCTTATCCCACAGGGGTGCGGAGACCCAGTACTTC.

The gene calls are TRBV6-1 and TRBJ1-1; 7 nucleotides match TRBD1. The CDR3 runs to 16 residues. After removal of 7 bases from V and 5 bases from J, the junction contained 16 bases not matched to a gene. The germline CDR1 and CDR2 sequences are MNHNS and SASEGT. The DNA for the CDR3 is TGTGCCAGCACCCAGGGGCAGGGGGACCGAACAACTGAAGCTTTCTTT. Protein sequence: CASTQGQGDRTTEAFF.

This clonotype appeared once. The chain is built from TRBV7-6 and TRBJ2-1, with D tentatively TRBD1 (5 bases). This CDR3 region has 15 residues. V was clipped by 1 base and J by 2 bases, with 9 bases between them. Germline CDR1 reads SGHVS; CDR2 reads FNYEAQ. The CDR3 coding sequence is TGTGCCAGCAGCTTAGTGGGGCCCCCCTACAATGAGCAGTTCTTC. Its protein is CASSLVGPPYNEQFF.

In this sample, this clonotype turned up a few times. The chain couples TRBV29-1 to TRBJ2-1; 9 bases agree with TRBD1. Germline trimming cut 6 bases from V and 5 bases from J; bases unmatched to any gene: 8. The CDR3 totals 14 residues. Germline CDR1 reads SQVTM; CDR2 reads ANQGSEA. This CDR3 reads CSVEGQGGDNEQFF. In DNA form, the CDR3 reads TGCAGCGTCGAGGGACAGGGTGGCGACAATGAGCAGTTCTTC.

The V and J genes are TRBV25-1 and TRBJ1-4; D not resolved. The V end lost 5 bases, the J end lost 8 bases, and 12 bases lay between the germline ends. The CDR3 length is 13 residues. The germline V gene encodes CDR1 MGHDK and CDR2 SYGVNS. CDR3 loop: CASSQIVGEKLFF. The CDR3 bases are TGTGCCAGCAGTCAAATAGTCGGAGAAAAACTGTTTTTT.

This rearrangement joins TRBV7-6 to TRBJ2-3, with D possibly TRBD1 on 5 matching bases. The CDR3 runs to 18 residues. The germline V gene has CDR1 SGHVS and CDR2 FNYEAQ. V was pared by 2 bases and J by 2 bases, with 20 bases between. The chain's CDR3 is CASSLLPGRARDTDTQYF. In nucleotides, the CDR3 is TGTGCCAGCAGCTTACTACCGGGCAGGGCAAGGGACACAGATACGCAGTATTTT.

This clonotype was seen only once. The gene calls are TRBV6-6 and TRBJ2-1, with 8 bases aligning to TRBD1. The CDR3 is 16 residues long. Germline CDR1 and CDR2: MNHNY and SVGAGI (reference sequence). V trimming: 5 bases; J trimming: 14 bases; junction bases outside the gene matches: 20. This chain's CDR3 is CASSHGGNQGAGSKFF. Written as DNA, the CDR3 is TGTGCCAGCAGTCACGGCGGAAATCAGGGGGCGGGGAGCAAGTTCTTC.

This clonotype was counted between two and nine times. The gene calls are TRBV6-5 and TRBJ1-5; no firm D call. The V end was cut by 2 bases, the J end by 9 bases, with 11 bases between. Germline CDR1 and CDR2: MNHEY and SVGAGI. This CDR3 is 13 amino acids long. CDR3 sequence reads: CASSYRAGGPQHF. The CDR3 DNA is TGTGCCAGCAGTTACCGTGCGGGCGGGCCCCAGCATTTT.

The chain has TRBV12-3 or TRBV12-4 and TRBJ2-7; D unclear. The V gene lost 6 bases and the J gene lost 3 bases, with 9 bases spanning the gap. This CDR3 is built from 12 residues. CDR3 region: CASRGMNYEQYF. The CDR3 nucleotides read TGTGCCAGCAGAGGCATGAACTACGAGCAGTACTTC.

This clonotype was recorded a few times. The gene calls are TRBV6-5 and TRBJ2-7, with 7 bases fitting TRBD1. The germline CDR1 and CDR2 sequences are MNHEY and SVGAGI. The CDR3 covers 14 residues. V lost 7 bases, J lost 3 bases, and 9 bases stayed unmatched. The CDR3 DNA follows: TGTGCCAGCAAGAAGTCGGGACAGATCTACGAGCAGTACTTC. Residues: CASKKSGQIYEQYF.

This clonotype was observed a few times. Relative to the germline gene, one junction end is altered; a read error may explain this. CDR3 protein: CASSPSGSEGEQFF. Written as DNA, the CDR3 is TGTGCTAGCAGCCCGAGCGGGAGCGAGGGTGAGCAGTTCTTC. The chain uses TRBV7-7 and TRBJ2-1; 8 nucleotides agree with TRBD2. The CDR3 is 14 amino acids. CDR1 and CDR2 from the germline V gene are SSHAT and FNYEAQ (reference sequence).

The genes are TRBV9 and TRBJ2-7; 9 bases agree with TRBD1. This CDR3 region has 14 residues. Unmatched junction bases numbered 6, after V lost 3 bases and J lost 5 bases. Germline lookup yields CDR1 SGDLS and CDR2 YYNGEE. CDR3 bases: TGTGCCAGCAGCGGACCGGGACAGGGCAACGAGCAGTACTTC. Its translation is CASSGPGQGNEQYF. The whole variable domain, filled in from reference TRBV9 and TRBJ2-7, reads DSGVTQTPKHLITATGQRVTLRCSPRSGDLSVYWYQQSLDQGLQFLIQYYNGEERAKGNILERFSAQQFPDLHSELNLSSLELGDSALYFCASSGPGQGNEQYFGPGTRLTVT.

V and J are TRBV7-2 and TRBJ1-2; D is unresolved. V was shortened by 5 bases and J by 2 bases, with 15 bases between the two germline ends. The CDR3 is 15 amino acids. The germline V gene encodes CDR1 SGHTA and CDR2 FQGNSA. The CDR3: CASSQVFQRNYGYTF. The CDR3 DNA reads TGTGCCAGCAGCCAGGTGTTCCAAAGGAACTATGGCTACACCTTC.

This chain links TRBV25-1 with TRBJ2-3; D gene ambiguous. The CDR3 covers 14 residues. Germline CDR1 and CDR2: MGHDK and SYGVNS. The ends were cut back, 3 bases at V and 6 bases at J, with 13 bases in the middle. The CDR3 sequence is CASSEGGEVDTQYF. The CDR3 region has the DNA TGTGCCAGCAGTGAGGGCGGAGAGGTGGATACGCAGTATTTT. Full variable domain (rest looked up from reference TRBV25-1 and TRBJ2-3): EADIYQTPRYLVIGTGKKITLECSQTMGHDKMYWYQQDPGMELHLIHYSYGVNSTEKGDLSSESTVSRIRTEHFPLTLESARPSHTSQYLCASSEGGEVDTQYFGPGTRLTVL.

This chain connects TRBV7-9 to TRBJ2-4; D unclear. Matching the DNA end better, TRBJ2-5 makes the J call doubtful. In germline, CDR1 is SEHNR, CDR2 FQNEAQ (reference sequence). This CDR3 spans 12 amino acids. The CDR3 DNA follows: TGTGCCAGCAGCTTTGAGGCGGAGACCCAGTACTTC. Its protein is CASSFEAETQYF.

The chain recombines TRBV12-3 or TRBV12-4 with TRBJ1-5, with unresolved D. Trimming took 7 bases from V and 6 from J, leaving 10 bases between them. This CDR3 region has 12 residues. CDR3 residues: CASTSPGQPQHF. CDR3 nucleotide sequence: TGTGCCAGCACCTCACCTGGTCAGCCCCAGCATTTT.

The CDR3 loop is CASSKIPAGTSGTETQYF. CDR3 DNA: TGTGCCAGCAGCAAAATCCCAGCCGGGACTAGCGGGACAGAGACCCAGTACTTC. The rearrangement links TRBV7-2 to TRBJ2-5, with TRBD2 matching over 13 bases. The junction had 13 bases not matched to a gene; V was cut back by 5 bases and J by 4 bases. This CDR3 spans 18 amino acids. The germline CDR1 and CDR2 sequences are SGHTA and FQGNSA. The variable domain in full, completed from reference TRBV7-2 and TRBJ2-5, reads GAGVSQSPSNKVTEKGKDVELRCDPISGHTALYWYRQSLGQGLEFLIYFQGNSAPDKSGLPSDRFSAERTGGSVSTLTIQRTQQEDSAVYLCASSKIPAGTSGTETQYFGPGTRLLVL.

This clonotype was detected a few times. One end of the junction fails to match germline, which may point to a read error. The V call is TRBV7-7, the J call TRBJ2-2; D ambiguous. Germline V gives CDR1 SSHAT, CDR2 FNYEAQ (reference sequence). This CDR3 region has 14 residues. CDR3 DNA sequence: TGTGCTAGCAGCTTCGTAGGCTTGACCGGGGAGCTGTTTTTT. Amino acid sequence: CASSFVGLTGELFF.

This clonotype came up a few times. The genes are TRBV20-1 and TRBJ2-4, with 12 bases identical to TRBD2. J was trimmed by 5 bases and V by 0 bases; bases with no gene match: 14. The germline gives CDR1 DFQATT, CDR2 SNEGSKA (reference sequence). The length of the CDR3 is 19 residues. CDR3: CSARDHGLAGGPTENIQYF. The CDR3 nucleotides are TGCAGTGCTAGAGACCACGGTCTAGCGGGAGGGCCGACCGAAAACATTCAGTACTTC.

The rearrangement uses TRBV2 and TRBJ1-6, with D maybe TRBD1 (5 bases). The CDR3 contains 15 residues. Trimming removed 8 bases at V and 1 base at J, with 12 bases between. CDR1 and CDR2 (germline): SNHLY, FYNNEI. Here the CDR3 reads CASDREGSYNSPLHF. The DNA of the CDR3 is TGTGCCAGCGACCGTGAGGGGTCCTATAATTCACCCCTCCACTTT.

This clonotype was seen more than once but under ten times. The V and J genes are TRBV9 and TRBJ1-2; a possible D gene is TRBD1 (6 bases). The CDR3 extends over 13 amino acids. Trimming stripped 0 bases from V and 6 bases from J, with 9 bases between. Per germline, CDR1 SGDLS and CDR2 YYNGEE. The CDR3 here is CASSVGGPDGYTF. DNA for the CDR3: TGTGCCAGCAGCGTAGGGGGGCCTGATGGCTACACCTTC.

The genes are TRBV7-2 and TRBJ2-5; D may be TRBD2 (5 bases). The CDR3 has 16 amino acids. Trimming removed 5 bases at V and 13 bases at J, with 29 bases between. From germline, CDR1 is SGHTA and CDR2 FQGNSA. The CDR3 loop is CASSPLASRPGIVLYF. The CDR3 DNA sequence: TGTGCCAGCAGCCCCCTAGCCTCACGCCCGGGGATCGTTTTGTACTTC.

The chain has TRBV29-1 and TRBJ2-4; 9 nucleotides line up with TRBD1. The J call may be wrong; the DNA end is better matched by TRBJ2-7. CDR1 is SQVTM, CDR2 ANQGSEA, per germline. This CDR3 contains 13 residues. The chain's CDR3 is CSVDPGQGGEQYF. In DNA form, the CDR3 reads TGCAGCGTTGACCCGGGACAGGGTGGCGAGCAGTACTTC.

This clonotype was counted only a few times. The chain couples TRBV6-2 or TRBV6-3 to TRBJ2-5; D uncertain. The V and J ends lost 0 bases and 5 bases respectively, with 10 bases between them. The CDR3 length is 14 residues. CDR1 is MNHEY, CDR2 SVGEGT, per germline. The CDR3 DNA follows: TGTGCCAGCAGTTACTCGAAGGCGCGGGAGACCCAGTACTTC. The encoded protein is CASSYSKARETQYF.

The chain carries TRBV6-5 and TRBJ2-3; D is unclear. Trimming shortened V by 2 bases and J by 2 bases, and 14 bases separated the two germline ends. The CDR3 length is 16 residues. Germline V CDR1 and CDR2: MNHEY, SVGAGI. CDR3 sequence reads: CASSYTGSPSTDTQYF. The CDR3 coding sequence is TGTGCCAGCAGTTACACCGGCAGCCCTTCCACAGATACGCAGTATTTT.

This clonotype was seen more than once but under ten times. The chain employs TRBV7-9 and TRBJ2-1; the D gene is possibly TRBD2 (6 bases). CDR1 and CDR2 (germline): SEHNR, FQNEAQ (reference sequence). The CDR3 spans 15 residues. Trimming took off 5 bases at V and 1 base at J, with 12 bases between the two ends. The CDR3 here is CASSPFGSSYNEQFF. Here the CDR3 DNA reads TGTGCCAGCAGCCCTTTCGGGAGTTCCTACAATGAGCAGTTCTTC.

The chain couples TRBV21-1 to TRBJ2-1; TRBD1 is the table's D call, not checked against the DNA. TRBV21-1 constitutes a pseudogene. The CDR3 runs 13 residues. In DNA form, the CDR3 reads TGTGCCAGCAGCGCCCCAGGGCAGGGCGAGCAGTTCTTC. This sequence encodes CASSAPGQGEQFF.

This clonotype was counted between two and nine times. The rearrangement joins TRBV20-1 to TRBJ2-1; TRBD2 is a possible D gene (5 bases). From germline, CDR1 is DFQATT and CDR2 SNEGSKA (reference sequence). The CDR3 has 13 residues. V was shortened by 6 bases and J by 7 bases, with 16 bases between the two germline ends. The CDR3 nucleotides are TGCAGTGCCGCGGGTGGACGATGGAATGAGCAGTTCTTC. This sequence encodes CSAAGGRWNEQFF.